Listed below are T cell receptor beta chains from one sample, sequenced in a study of somatic mutations in cytotoxic T cells in rheumatoid arthritis. Repertoires were generated with immunoSEQ multiplex PCR, while TCRdb's copy carries only in-frame clones and drops some. The table has roughly 16,000 clones, about 80% seen once. The sample comprised CD8+ T cells sorted from blood. All receptors come from an adult with rheumatoid arthritis. Both conserved end residues are part of each CDR3. The D gene is left open where the match is weak. Not every row has a clone size; where given, it reads once, few, many or a size class.

J gene: TRBJ2-7
clone size: NA
V gene: TRBV29-1
D gene: TRBD2
CDR3 DNA: TGCAGCGTTGAGCCATCCGGGACTAGCGGGGCTTACGAGCAGTACTTC
CDR3 protein: CSVEPSGTSGAYEQYF

J gene: TRBJ1-5
clone size: NA
V gene: TRBV5-1
D gene: NA
CDR3 DNA: TGCGCCAGCAGCTTGGAGTGGGGGCAGAATCAGCCCCAGCATTTT
CDR3 protein: CASSLEWGQNQPQHF

J gene: TRBJ2-5
clone size: NA
V gene: TRBV4-1
D gene: TRBD2
CDR3 DNA: TGCGCCAGCAGCCAAGTTGGTAGCGGGGGGCGTCCTCAAGAGACCCAGTACTTC
CDR3 protein: CASSQVGSGGRPQETQYF

J gene: TRBJ2-3
clone size: once
V gene: TRBV6-1
D gene: NA
CDR3 DNA: TGTGCCAGCTCCCCCATGGGGGGGGGCAGAGATACGCAGTATTTT
CDR3 protein: CASSPMGGGRDTQYF

J gene: TRBJ2-1
clone size: NA
V gene: TRBV5-4
D gene: TRBD2
CDR3 DNA: TGTGCCAGCAGCTTCTGGCGGGGGGGCAATGAGCAGTTCTTC
CDR3 protein: CASSFWRGGNEQFF

J gene: TRBJ2-7
clone size: NA
V gene: TRBV2
D gene: TRBD2
CDR3 DNA: TGTGCCAGCAGTGCACTAGCGGGCGGTGACTACGAGCAGTACTTC
CDR3 protein: CASSALAGGDYEQYF

J gene: TRBJ2-3
clone size: few
V gene: TRBV30
D gene: NA
CDR3 DNA: TGTGCCTGCCTTAGCAGGGATACGCAGTATTTT
CDR3 protein: CACLSRDTQYF

J gene: TRBJ2-7
clone size: NA
V gene: TRBV2
D gene: NA
CDR3 DNA: TGTGCCAGCAGTACCCAGACTCCATGGACAGTCTGGCAGTACTTC
CDR3 protein: CASSTQTPWTVWQYF

J gene: TRBJ1-5
clone size: NA
V gene: TRBV7-9
D gene: NA
CDR3 DNA: TGTGCCAGCAGCGACACGGAAAATCAGCCCCAGCATTTT
CDR3 protein: CASSDTENQPQHF

J gene: TRBJ1-1
clone size: once
V gene: TRBV7-3
D gene: TRBD1
CDR3 DNA: TGTGCCAGCAGCTCGACAGGGGGAAACACTGAAGCTTTCTTT
CDR3 protein: CASSSTGGNTEAFF

J gene: TRBJ2-3
clone size: once
V gene: TRBV14
D gene: TRBD1
CDR3 DNA: TGTGCCAGCAGCCAGAGACAGGGGAAGACAGATACGCAGTATTTT
CDR3 protein: CASSQRQGKTDTQYF

J gene: TRBJ1-6
clone size: NA
V gene: TRBV6-5
D gene: NA
CDR3 DNA: TGTGCCAGCAGTTACTCGAAAGCTTACTATAATTCACCCCTCCACTTT
CDR3 protein: CASSYSKAYYNSPLHF

J gene: TRBJ2-1
clone size: NA
V gene: TRBV29-1
D gene: TRBD2
CDR3 DNA: TGCAGCGCGGGTGGGCTAGCGGGGGCGTCCTACAATGAGCAGTTCTTC
CDR3 protein: CSAGGLAGASYNEQFF

J gene: TRBJ2-7
clone size: NA
V gene: TRBV6-1
D gene: NA
CDR3 DNA: TGTGCCAGCAGATGGCCGTCCGAGCAGTACTTC
CDR3 protein: CASRWPSEQYF

J gene: TRBJ2-4
clone size: NA
V gene: TRBV6-6
D gene: NA
CDR3 DNA: TGTGCCAGCCTGGCAGCCAAAAACATTCAGTACTTC
CDR3 protein: CASLAAKNIQYF

J gene: TRBJ1-2
clone size: NA
V gene: TRBV5-6
D gene: NA
CDR3 DNA: TGTGCCAGCAGCTTGGTGGGGGGCTACACCTTC
CDR3 protein: CASSLVGGYTF

J gene: TRBJ2-3
clone size: NA
V gene: TRBV5-6
D gene: NA
CDR3 DNA: TGTGCCAGCAGCCCGGAATCCGGGGATACGCAGTATTTT
CDR3 protein: CASSPESGDTQYF

J gene: TRBJ2-4
clone size: NA
V gene: TRBV6-5
D gene: NA
CDR3 DNA: TGTGCCAGCAGTTACGGTTGGGGTGTAAAAAACATTCAGTACTTC
CDR3 protein: CASSYGWGVKNIQYF

J gene: TRBJ1-3
clone size: NA
V gene: TRBV5-1
D gene: NA
CDR3 DNA: TGCGCCAGCAGCCGGGACGGGGGGGCAGGAAACACCATATATTTT
CDR3 protein: CASSRDGGAGNTIYF

J gene: TRBJ1-1
clone size: NA
V gene: TRBV12-5
D gene: NA
CDR3 DNA: TGTGCTAGTGGTTTGGAGGCGTCAACGGTTATGGGGACTGAAGCTTTCTTT
CDR3 protein: CASGLEASTVMGTEAFF

J gene: TRBJ2-1
clone size: NA
V gene: TRBV2
D gene: NA
CDR3 DNA: TGTGCCAGCAGTGAAGGGCGGGTTATGAATGAGCAGTTCTTC
CDR3 protein: CASSEGRVMNEQFF

J gene: TRBJ2-2
clone size: NA
V gene: TRBV9
D gene: TRBD2
CDR3 DNA: TGTGCCAGCAGCGTGAGGACTAGCGGGGATGTGCTCGGGGAGCTGTTTTTT
CDR3 protein: CASSVRTSGDVLGELFF

J gene: TRBJ1-2
clone size: NA
V gene: TRBV27
D gene: TRBD1
CDR3 DNA: TGTGCCAGCAGTTCCCCAGGGGGAGGCTCCTATGGCTACACCTTC
CDR3 protein: CASSSPGGGSYGYTF

J gene: TRBJ2-7
clone size: NA
V gene: TRBV5-4
D gene: TRBD2
CDR3 DNA: TGTGCCAGCAGCCTGGGGGTAGCGGGGCCCTACGAGCAGTACTTC
CDR3 protein: CASSLGVAGPYEQYF

J gene: TRBJ2-7
clone size: few
V gene: TRBV28
D gene: TRBD2
CDR3 DNA: TGTGCCAGCAGGTCTAGCGGGGGGGCAGGAGAGCAGTACTTC
CDR3 protein: CASRSSGGAGEQYF

J gene: TRBJ2-1
clone size: NA
V gene: TRBV11-3
D gene: NA
CDR3 DNA: TGTGCCAGCAGCTTAAGAGATGAGCAGTTCTTC
CDR3 protein: CASSLRDEQFF

J gene: TRBJ2-7
clone size: NA
V gene: TRBV6-5
D gene: NA
CDR3 DNA: TGTGCCAGCAGTTACTCGAATTTTTACGAGCAGTACTTC
CDR3 protein: CASSYSNFYEQYF

J gene: TRBJ1-4
clone size: NA
V gene: TRBV5-4
D gene: TRBD1
CDR3 DNA: TGTGCCAGCAGCTTGGGAGGGACAGGGAATGAAAAACTGTTTTTT
CDR3 protein: CASSLGGTGNEKLFF

J gene: TRBJ2-2
clone size: NA
V gene: TRBV7-6
D gene: TRBD2
CDR3 DNA: TGTGCCAGCAGCGTAAAACCGGGACTAAAATGGGGTTCGAACACCGGGGAGCTGTTTTTT
CDR3 protein: CASSVKPGLKWGSNTGELFF

J gene: TRBJ2-3
clone size: NA
V gene: TRBV9
D gene: NA
CDR3 DNA: TGTGCCAGCGGCGCTAGCGTGGCGGATACGCAGTATTTT
CDR3 protein: CASGASVADTQYF

J gene: TRBJ2-7
clone size: NA
V gene: TRBV13
D gene: TRBD2
CDR3 DNA: TGTGCCAGCAGTTCGGGAGGAGGATCTAGCTCCTACGAGCAGTACTTC
CDR3 protein: CASSSGGGSSSYEQYF

J gene: TRBJ1-2
clone size: NA
V gene: TRBV27
D gene: NA
CDR3 DNA: TGTGCCAGCAGTTTATCGGAGCGAGGGAGGCCCTATGGCTACACCTTC
CDR3 protein: CASSLSERGRPYGYTF

J gene: TRBJ1-4
clone size: NA
V gene: TRBV10-3
D gene: NA
CDR3 DNA: TGTGCCATCGGTAACGAAAAACTGTTTTTT
CDR3 protein: CAIGNEKLFF

J gene: TRBJ2-7
clone size: once
V gene: TRBV4-1
D gene: NA
CDR3 DNA: TGCGCCAGCAGGGCCGACAGCTACGAGCAGTACTTC
CDR3 protein: CASRADSYEQYF

J gene: TRBJ1-1
clone size: NA
V gene: TRBV7-9
D gene: NA
CDR3 DNA: TGTGCCAGCAGCTCGTCCCTCGCTGAAGCTTTCTTT
CDR3 protein: CASSSSLAEAFF

J gene: TRBJ2-7
clone size: NA
V gene: TRBV30
D gene: TRBD2
CDR3 DNA: TGTGCCTGGAGCACTAGCGGGGGCTACGAGCAGTACTTC
CDR3 protein: CAWSTSGGYEQYF

J gene: TRBJ2-1
clone size: NA
V gene: TRBV5-1
D gene: TRBD2
CDR3 DNA: TGCGCCAGCAGCGTGGGCGGGGGCAATGAGCAGTTCTTC
CDR3 protein: CASSVGGGNEQFF

J gene: TRBJ2-3
clone size: NA
V gene: TRBV6-4
D gene: NA
CDR3 DNA: TGTGCCGGCCAAGGACAGAGCACAGATACGCAGTATTTT
CDR3 protein: CAGQGQSTDTQYF

J gene: TRBJ2-1
clone size: NA
V gene: TRBV5-1
D gene: NA
CDR3 DNA: TGCGCCAGCAGCCCGGAGGGGACACCCTACAATGAGCAGTTCTTC
CDR3 protein: CASSPEGTPYNEQFF

J gene: TRBJ2-7
clone size: NA
V gene: TRBV11-1
D gene: NA
CDR3 DNA: TGTGCCAGCAGCTTAGCGATATCCTCCTACGAGCAGTACTTC
CDR3 protein: CASSLAISSYEQYF

J gene: TRBJ1-1
clone size: NA
V gene: TRBV27
D gene: NA
CDR3 DNA: TGTGCCAGCAGTCAGGGGAAGAAAGGAGCTTTCTTT
CDR3 protein: CASSQGKKGAFF

J gene: TRBJ1-2
clone size: NA
V gene: TRBV2
D gene: NA
CDR3 DNA: TGTGCCAGCAGTGGACGGTCAGATGGCTACACCTTC
CDR3 protein: CASSGRSDGYTF

J gene: TRBJ2-5
clone size: NA
V gene: TRBV4-2
D gene: NA
CDR3 DNA: TGTGCCAGCAGCCAAGATATAGAACGGGAGACCCAGTACTTC
CDR3 protein: CASSQDIERETQYF

J gene: TRBJ2-5
clone size: NA
V gene: TRBV30
D gene: TRBD1
CDR3 DNA: TGTGCCTGGGTGGACAGGGGAGAAGAGACCCAGTACTTC
CDR3 protein: CAWVDRGEETQYF

J gene: TRBJ1-2
clone size: NA
V gene: TRBV13
D gene: NA
CDR3 DNA: TGTGCCAGCAGCTCCGAGCCCGCCTCTATGGGCTACACCTTC
CDR3 protein: CASSSEPASMGYTF

J gene: TRBJ1-5
clone size: few
V gene: TRBV4-1
D gene: NA
CDR3 DNA: TGCGCCAGCAGCCAAGTACAGGGATTCAATCAGCCCCAGCATTTT
CDR3 protein: CASSQVQGFNQPQHF

J gene: TRBJ2-7
clone size: NA
V gene: TRBV12-5
D gene: TRBD1
CDR3 DNA: TGTGCTAGTGGTTTGGCAGGGGGCGACTACGAGCAGTACTTC
CDR3 protein: CASGLAGGDYEQYF

J gene: TRBJ1-1
clone size: once
V gene: TRBV11-2
D gene: NA
CDR3 DNA: TGTGCCAGCCGGGCAGTCAGGCACACTGAAGCTTTCTTT
CDR3 protein: CASRAVRHTEAFF

J gene: TRBJ1-1
clone size: once
V gene: TRBV30
D gene: NA
CDR3 DNA: TGTGCCTGGAGTGTAGGACAGCCGAACACTGAAGCTTTCTTT
CDR3 protein: CAWSVGQPNTEAFF

J gene: TRBJ2-3
clone size: NA
V gene: TRBV6-4
D gene: NA
CDR3 DNA: TGTGCCAGCAGCCCCTCGGGGCACACAGATACGCAGTATTTT
CDR3 protein: CASSPSGHTDTQYF

J gene: TRBJ1-3
clone size: NA
V gene: TRBV14
D gene: NA
CDR3 DNA: TGTGCCAGCAGCCAGGCCCTTCCTGGAAACACCATATATTTT
CDR3 protein: CASSQALPGNTIYF

J gene: TRBJ1-2
clone size: NA
V gene: TRBV4-1
D gene: NA
CDR3 DNA: TGCGCCAGCAGCGGTCGGGGTAACTATGGCTACACCTTC
CDR3 protein: CASSGRGNYGYTF

J gene: TRBJ2-7
clone size: NA
V gene: TRBV21-1
D gene: NA
CDR3 DNA: TGTGCCAGCAGCAACCTACCAACCTACGAGCAGTACTTC
CDR3 protein: CASSNLPTYEQYF

J gene: TRBJ2-5
clone size: few
V gene: TRBV19
D gene: NA
CDR3 DNA: TGTGCCAGTCAATCGGAGACCCAGTACTTC
CDR3 protein: CASQSETQYF

J gene: TRBJ2-1
clone size: NA
V gene: TRBV5-6
D gene: NA
CDR3 DNA: TGTGCCAGCAGCCCCCGGGACACCCTATACAATGAGCAGTTCTTC
CDR3 protein: CASSPRDTLYNEQFF

J gene: TRBJ2-7
clone size: NA
V gene: TRBV30
D gene: NA
CDR3 DNA: TGTGCCTGGAGTTCTAACTACGAGCAGTACTTC
CDR3 protein: CAWSSNYEQYF

J gene: TRBJ2-7
clone size: NA
V gene: TRBV10-3
D gene: TRBD1
CDR3 DNA: TGTGCCATCAGTGACTACAAGACAGGGGTTTCCAACGAGCAGTACTTC
CDR3 protein: CAISDYKTGVSNEQYF

J gene: TRBJ1-6
clone size: NA
V gene: TRBV13
D gene: NA
CDR3 DNA: TGTGCCAGCAGCTCCCGGACGGGATTCGATTCACCCCTCCACTTT
CDR3 protein: CASSSRTGFDSPLHF